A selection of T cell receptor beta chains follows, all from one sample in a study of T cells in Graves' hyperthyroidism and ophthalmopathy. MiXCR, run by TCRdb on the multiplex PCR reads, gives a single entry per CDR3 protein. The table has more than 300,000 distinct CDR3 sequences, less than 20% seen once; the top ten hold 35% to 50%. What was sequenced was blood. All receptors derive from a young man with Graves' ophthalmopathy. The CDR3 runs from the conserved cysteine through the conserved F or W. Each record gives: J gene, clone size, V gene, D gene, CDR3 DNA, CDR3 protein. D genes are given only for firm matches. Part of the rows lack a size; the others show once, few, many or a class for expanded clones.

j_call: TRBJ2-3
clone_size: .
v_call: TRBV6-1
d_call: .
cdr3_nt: TGTGCCAGCAGTAACATAGACACAGATACGCAGTATTTT
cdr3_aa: CASSNIDTDTQYF

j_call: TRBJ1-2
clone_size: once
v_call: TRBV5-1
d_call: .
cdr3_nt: TGTGCCAGCAGCTTGGTCAGGGGAGGCTACACCTTC
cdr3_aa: CASSLVRGGYTF

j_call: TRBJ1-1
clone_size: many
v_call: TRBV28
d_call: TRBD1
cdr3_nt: TGTGCCAGCAGCCCGACAGGGGGGTGGGCTGAAGCTTTCTTT
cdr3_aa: CASSPTGGWAEAFF

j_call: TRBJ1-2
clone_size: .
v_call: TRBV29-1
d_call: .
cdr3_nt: TGCAGCGTTGAAAGGGTGACAGGCGCCTATGGCTACACCTTC
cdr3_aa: CSVERVTGAYGYTF

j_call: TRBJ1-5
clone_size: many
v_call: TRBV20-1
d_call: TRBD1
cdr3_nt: TGCAGTGCTAGCGACAGGGGACGCTATAGCAATCAGCCCCAGCATTTT
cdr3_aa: CSASDRGRYSNQPQHF

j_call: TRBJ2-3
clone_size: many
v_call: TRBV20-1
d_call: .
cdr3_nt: TGCAGTGCTAGAGACAGGGGGGGAACAGATACGCAGTATTTT
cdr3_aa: CSARDRGGTDTQYF

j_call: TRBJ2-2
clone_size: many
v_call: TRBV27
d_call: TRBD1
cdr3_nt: TGTGCCAGCAGTACGGGACAGGGGGCCTCGATGACCGGGGAGCTGTTTTTT
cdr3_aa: CASSTGQGASMTGELFF

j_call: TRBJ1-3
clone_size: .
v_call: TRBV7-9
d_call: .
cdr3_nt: TGTGCCAGCAGCTCTCCTCGAGGGGTCGGAAACACCATATATTTT
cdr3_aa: CASSSPRGVGNTIYF

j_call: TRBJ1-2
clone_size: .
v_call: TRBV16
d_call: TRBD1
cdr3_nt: TGTGCCAGCAGCCCACAAATCGGACAGGTCCTCTATGGCTACACCTTC
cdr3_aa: CASSPQIGQVLYGYTF

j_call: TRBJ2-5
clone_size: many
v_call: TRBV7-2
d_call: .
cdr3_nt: TGTGCCAGCAGCCCTCAGAAGACCCAGTACTTC
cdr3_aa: CASSPQKTQYF

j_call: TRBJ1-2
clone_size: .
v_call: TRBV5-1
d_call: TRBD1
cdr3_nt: TGCGCCAGCAGCCACCTGACACAGGGGAGCGATGGCTACACCTTC
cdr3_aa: CASSHLTQGSDGYTF

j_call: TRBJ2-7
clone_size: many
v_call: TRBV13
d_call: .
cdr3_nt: TGTGCCAGCAGTTTGGGGGGGCGATCCTACGAGCAGTACTTC
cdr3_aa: CASSLGGRSYEQYF

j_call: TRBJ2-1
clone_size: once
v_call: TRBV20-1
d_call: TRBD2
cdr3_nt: TGCAGTGCTATGACACTTGGACTAGCGGGTCTCTACAATGAGCAGTTCTTC
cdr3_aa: CSAMTLGLAGLYNEQFF

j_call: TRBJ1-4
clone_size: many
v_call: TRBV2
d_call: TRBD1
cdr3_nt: TGTGCCAGCAGGGGGACAGGGTGGAATGAAAAACTGTTTTTT
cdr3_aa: CASRGTGWNEKLFF

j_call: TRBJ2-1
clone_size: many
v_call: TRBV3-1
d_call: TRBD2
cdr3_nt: TGTGCCAGCAGCCAGATGGGGGCCATTAGCGGGGGGGCCCGCGAGCAGTTCTTC
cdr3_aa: CASSQMGAISGGAREQFF

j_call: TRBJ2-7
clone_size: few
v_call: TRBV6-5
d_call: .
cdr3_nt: TGTGCCAGCAGTTACTCGACTATAGGGTACTACGAGCAGTACTTC
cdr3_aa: CASSYSTIGYYEQYF

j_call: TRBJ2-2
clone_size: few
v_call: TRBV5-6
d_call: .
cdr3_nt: TGTGCCAGCAGCTTGAATGGCCTACTGAACACCGGGGAGCTGTTTTTT
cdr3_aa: CASSLNGLLNTGELFF

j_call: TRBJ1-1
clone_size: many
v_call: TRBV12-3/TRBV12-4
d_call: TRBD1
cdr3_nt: TGTGCCAGCAGTTTAGCGTCAGGGGGTCACGGGGCTTTCTTT
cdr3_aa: CASSLASGGHGAFF

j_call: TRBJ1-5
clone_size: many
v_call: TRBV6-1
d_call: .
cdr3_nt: TGTGCCAGCAGTGGACCTCAGCAGTATAGCAATCAGCCCCAGCATTTT
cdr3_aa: CASSGPQQYSNQPQHF

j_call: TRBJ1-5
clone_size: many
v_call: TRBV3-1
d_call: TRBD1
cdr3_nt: TGTGCCAGCAGCCAAGGTGTACAGGGGGCGAGTTCGCAGCCCCAGCATTTT
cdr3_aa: CASSQGVQGASSQPQHF

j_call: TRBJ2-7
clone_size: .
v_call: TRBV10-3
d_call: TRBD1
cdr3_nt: TGTGCCATCAGCCGGGACAGATACGAGCAGTACTTC
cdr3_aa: CAISRDRYEQYF

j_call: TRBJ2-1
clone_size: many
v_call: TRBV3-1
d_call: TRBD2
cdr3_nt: TGTGCCAGCAGCCCAAGATACGCTCGGACTAGCGGGTTTAGAGAAACACGGCAGTTCTTC
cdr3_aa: CASSPRYARTSGFRETRQFF

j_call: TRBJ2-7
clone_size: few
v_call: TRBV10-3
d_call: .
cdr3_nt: TGTGCCATCAGTGACCCTTCAGAGCAGTACTTC
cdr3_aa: CAISDPSEQYF

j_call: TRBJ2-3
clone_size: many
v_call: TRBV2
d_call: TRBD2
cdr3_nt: TGTGCCAGCAGGGCTAGCGGGGGGCCAGTAGATACGCAGTATTTT
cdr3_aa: CASRASGGPVDTQYF

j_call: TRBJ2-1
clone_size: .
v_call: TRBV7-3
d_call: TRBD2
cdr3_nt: TGTGCCAGCAGCGAAACCGGGACTAGCGGGGGGGGAGGCGATGAGCAGTTCTTC
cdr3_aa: CASSETGTSGGGGDEQFF

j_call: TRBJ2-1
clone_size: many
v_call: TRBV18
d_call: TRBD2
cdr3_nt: TGTGCCAGCTCACCAGGGGGGGGTGGCGATGAGCAGTTCTTC
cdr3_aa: CASSPGGGGDEQFF

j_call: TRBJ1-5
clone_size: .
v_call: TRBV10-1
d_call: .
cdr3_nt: TGTGCCAGCACCCGCTATAATTTGGATGCAAATCAGCCCCAGCATTTT
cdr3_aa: CASTRYNLDANQPQHF

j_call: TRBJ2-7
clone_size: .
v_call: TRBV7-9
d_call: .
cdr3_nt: TGTGCCAGCAGCTTGGGACTGTACCCCGACGAGCAGTACTTC
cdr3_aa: CASSLGLYPDEQYF

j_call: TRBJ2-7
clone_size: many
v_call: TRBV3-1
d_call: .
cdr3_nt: TGTGCCAGCAGCCAAGATCGTGAATTGTACGAGCAGTACTTC
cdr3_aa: CASSQDRELYEQYF

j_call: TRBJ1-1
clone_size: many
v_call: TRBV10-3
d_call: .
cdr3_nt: TGTGCCATCAAGGCAGGGAAGGACACTGAAGCTTTCTTT
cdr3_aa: CAIKAGKDTEAFF

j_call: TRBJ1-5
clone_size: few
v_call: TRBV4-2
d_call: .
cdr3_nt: TGTGCCAGCAGCCAAGAGGAGGGAACTCAGCCCCAGCATTTT
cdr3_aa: CASSQEEGTQPQHF

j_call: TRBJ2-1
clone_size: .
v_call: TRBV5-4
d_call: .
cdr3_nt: TGTGCCAGCAGCCCCACGGGCCCTTACAATGAGCAGTTCTTC
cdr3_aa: CASSPTGPYNEQFF

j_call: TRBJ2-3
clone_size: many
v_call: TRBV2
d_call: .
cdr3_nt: TGTGCCAGCAAGAGAGGGTTATTGGGTGGCACAGATACGCAGTATTTT
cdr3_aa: CASKRGLLGGTDTQYF

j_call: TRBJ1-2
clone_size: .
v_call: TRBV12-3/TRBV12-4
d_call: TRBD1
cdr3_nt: TGTGCCAGTGGGACAGGCCGGGCTGGCTACACCTTC
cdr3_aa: CASGTGRAGYTF

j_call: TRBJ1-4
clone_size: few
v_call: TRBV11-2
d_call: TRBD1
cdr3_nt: TGTGCCAGCAGCTTAGTGTTCAGGGGGACAACTAATGAAAAACTGTTTTTT
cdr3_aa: CASSLVFRGTTNEKLFF

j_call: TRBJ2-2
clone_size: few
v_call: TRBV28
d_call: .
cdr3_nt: TGTGCCTCCCGCATCGGGACAAGAGATACCGGGGAGCTGTTTTTT
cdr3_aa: CASRIGTRDTGELFF

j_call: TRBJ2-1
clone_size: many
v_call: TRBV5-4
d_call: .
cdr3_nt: TGTGCCAGCAGCCCCGGACGGCCAGCCTACAATGAGCAGTTCTTC
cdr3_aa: CASSPGRPAYNEQFF

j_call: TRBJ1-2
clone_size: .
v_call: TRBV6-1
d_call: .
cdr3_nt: TGTGCCAGCAGTGGCCCCGCGGGGTTGAACTATGGCTACACCTTC
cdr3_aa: CASSGPAGLNYGYTF

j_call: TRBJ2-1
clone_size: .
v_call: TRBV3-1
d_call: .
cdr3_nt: TGTCCCAGCAGCCAATCGGGCAATGAGCAGTTCTTC
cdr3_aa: CPSSQSGNEQFF

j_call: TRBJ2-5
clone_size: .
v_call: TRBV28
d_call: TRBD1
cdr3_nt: TGTGCCAGCAGCCCCCAGGACACAGGGGCCCAACAAGAGACCCAGTACTTC
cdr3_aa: CASSPQDTGAQQETQYF

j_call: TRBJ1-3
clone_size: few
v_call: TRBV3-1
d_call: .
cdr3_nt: TGTGCCAGCAGCCGGACAGACTCTGGAAACACCATATATTTT
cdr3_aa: CASSRTDSGNTIYF

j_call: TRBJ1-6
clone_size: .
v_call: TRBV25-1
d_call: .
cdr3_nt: TGTGCCAGCAGTTCCATCCCCCAGGGATGGAATTCACCCCTCCACTTT
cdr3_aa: CASSSIPQGWNSPLHF

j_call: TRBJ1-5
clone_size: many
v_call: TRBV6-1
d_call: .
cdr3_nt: TGTGCCAGCAGTGCCTACTCAGGTCCGCCCCAGCATTTT
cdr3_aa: CASSAYSGPPQHF

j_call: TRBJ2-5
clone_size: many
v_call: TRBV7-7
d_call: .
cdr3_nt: TGTGCCAGCAGCTTGAGAACACGAGAGACCCAGTACTTC
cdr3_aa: CASSLRTRETQYF

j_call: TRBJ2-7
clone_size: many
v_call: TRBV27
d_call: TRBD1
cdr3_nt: TGTGCCAGCAGTCCGGGACAGGGGGGGGAGCAGTACTTC
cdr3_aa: CASSPGQGGEQYF

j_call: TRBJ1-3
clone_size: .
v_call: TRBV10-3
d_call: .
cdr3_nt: TGTGCCATCAGTGACGGGAAGGCTGGAAACACCATATATTTT
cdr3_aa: CAISDGKAGNTIYF

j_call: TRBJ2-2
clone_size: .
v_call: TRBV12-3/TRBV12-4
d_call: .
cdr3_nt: TGTGCCAGCAGACGAGACCGAATGGGGGAGCTGTTTTTT
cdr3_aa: CASRRDRMGELFF

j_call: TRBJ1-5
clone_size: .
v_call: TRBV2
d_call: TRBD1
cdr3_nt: TGTGCCAGCAGTGACGGGACAGGAAAACAGCCCCAGCATTTT
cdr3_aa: CASSDGTGKQPQHF